One and the same sample provided the 8 T cell receptor beta chains below, sequenced in a study of blood T cell repertoires in COVID-19. Libraries were prepared by immunoSEQ multiplex PCR; TCRdb keeps only in-frame clonotypes and omits some of them. Of over 300,000 clones in the sample, around 89% were seen once. The sample was peripheral blood. All receptors derive from a man between 18 and 35 years old with active or convalescent COVID-19.

The V and J genes are TRBV7-9 and TRBJ2-7, with a possible D match to TRBD1 (5 bases). This CDR3 is 14 amino acids long. With 4 bases removed from V and 2 bases from J, the gap between germline ends came to 12 bases. Germline CDR1 reads SEHNR; CDR2 reads FQNEAQ (reference sequence). The CDR3 protein is CASSSRGAAYEQYF. DNA for the CDR3: TGTGCCAGCAGCTCTCGTGGGGCAGCCTACGAGCAGTACTTC.

The V call is TRBV2, the J call TRBJ1-2; D remains unclear. V dropped 5 bases and J dropped 7 bases, with 8 bases sitting between them. The CDR3 is 11 residues long. Germline V gene sequence: CDR1 SNHLY, CDR2 FYNNEI. This CDR3 reads CASSRGPGYTF. CDR3 nucleotide sequence: TGTGCCAGCAGTCGAGGGCCTGGCTACACCTTC.

V is TRBV15 and J is TRBJ1-1; 10 nucleotides agree with TRBD1. The J segment lost 5 bases and the V segment lost 6 bases, leaving 6 bases of the junction unmatched. The germline V gene encodes CDR1 LNHNV and CDR2 YYDKDF (reference sequence). The CDR3 runs 14 residues. The CDR3 sequence: CATSFGTGATEAFF. DNA for the CDR3: TGTGCCACCAGTTTCGGGACAGGGGCGACTGAAGCTTTCTTT.

The chain combines TRBV7-2 with TRBJ2-1, with 8 bases aligning to TRBD2. Germline lookup yields CDR1 SGHTA and CDR2 FQGNSA. V shed 2 bases, J shed 1 base, and the junction held 10 bases outside the gene matches. The CDR3 consists of 18 residues. The CDR3 sequence is CASSLKLAVLRSYNEQFF. Here the CDR3 DNA reads TGTGCCAGCAGCTTAAAACTAGCGGTCTTGAGGTCCTACAATGAGCAGTTCTTC.

The chain links TRBV10-3 to TRBJ2-1; D might be TRBD2 (7 bases). There are 22 residues in the CDR3. Germline CDR1 ENHRY, CDR2 SYGVKD. Trimming stripped 0 bases from V and 0 bases from J, with 27 bases between. The CDR3 here is CAISESYFEAGASLSSYNEQFF. The CDR3 DNA sequence: TGTGCCATCAGTGAGTCGTATTTCGAGGCGGGGGCCTCACTAAGCTCCTACAATGAGCAGTTCTTC.

The chain couples TRBV7-2 to TRBJ2-3; 7 bases align to TRBD2. The V gene's germline CDR1 is SGHTA and CDR2 FQGNSA. This CDR3 spans 14 amino acids. The V and J ends lost 8 bases and 4 bases, in that order; junction bases with no gene match: 9. As DNA, the CDR3 is TGTGCCAGCTCCGTGGGGGGGAGCGCAGATACGCAGTATTTT. It translates to CASSVGGSADTQYF.

This clone was counted between two and nine times. The CDR3 here is CASSRRGEREHGYTF. CDR3 nucleotide sequence: TGTGCCAGCAGTCGCCGGGGGGAACGAGAGCATGGCTACACCTTC. The chain combines TRBV5-5 with TRBJ1-2; possibly TRBD1 for D (5 bases). The CDR3 covers 15 residues. From germline, CDR1 is SGHKS and CDR2 YYEKEE (reference sequence). Trimming removed 5 bases at V and 6 bases at J, with 20 bases between.

J is TRBJ1-2 and V is TRBV5-1, with D uncertain. Per germline, CDR1 SGHRS and CDR2 YFSETQ. This CDR3 has 14 residues. With 5 bases removed from V and 1 base from J, the gap between germline ends came to 12 bases. The CDR3: CASSFGHLNYGYTF. DNA of the CDR3: TGCGCCAGCAGTTTCGGTCACCTTAACTATGGCTACACCTTC.